This T cell receptor beta chain was sequenced during a study of monozygotic twins with inflammatory bowel disease. Findings of the study overall: Perhaps reflecting limited power, concordant and discordant twins did not differ in repertoire similarity.

A note on this clonotype: The antigen is not known.

Germline V gene lookup returns CDR1 DFQATT and CDR2 SNEGSKA (reference sequence). The CDR3 is 14 residues long. Nested PCRs of around 15 and 9 cycles, two in total, were run on TCRalpha and TCRbeta cDNA. From the 5' RACE reads, TCRdb lists one entry per CDR3 protein and no DNA. Found here are approximately 330,000 distinct CDR3 sequences; the top ten clones hold roughly 2%. Sequencing used blood. This chain connects TRBV20-1 to TRBJ2-5; TCRdb calls TRBD2, which cannot be checked without DNA. The source of this sequence is a human donor with ulcerative colitis or Crohn's disease, or a healthy co-twin of an affected twin (not recorded which). CDR3 loop: CSARVGGLQETQYF.